The clone carrying this T cell receptor (beta chain) turned up a few times. As yet, its antigen is unknown. The data stem from a study of beta chain features in type 1 diabetes. CDR1 is SGDLS, CDR2 YYNGEE, per germline. The CDR3 is 14 residues long. Trimming cost V 4 bases and J 4 bases, with 14 bases left between them. Expressed TCRB transcripts were sequenced after all isolated RNA was converted to cDNA. The table came from immunoSEQ multiplex PCR; TCRdb's copy has only in-frame clones and leaves some out. The sample has under 400,000 clones, roughly 12% seen once; the top ten hold around 0.0099%. Study observations and caveats: In all four CD4+ subsets, TCRB CDR3 length was significantly, moderately reduced in type 1 diabetes.

Sequenced: naive CD4+ T cells from blood. This chain uses TRBV9 with TRBJ1-1; D perhaps matches TRBD1 (6 bases). The TCR sequence derives from a woman aged 18-29 years with type 1 diabetes. The CDR3 spells CASSSHRAATEAFF. CDR3 nucleotides: TGTGCCAGCAGCTCACACAGGGCGGCCACTGAAGCTTTCTTT.